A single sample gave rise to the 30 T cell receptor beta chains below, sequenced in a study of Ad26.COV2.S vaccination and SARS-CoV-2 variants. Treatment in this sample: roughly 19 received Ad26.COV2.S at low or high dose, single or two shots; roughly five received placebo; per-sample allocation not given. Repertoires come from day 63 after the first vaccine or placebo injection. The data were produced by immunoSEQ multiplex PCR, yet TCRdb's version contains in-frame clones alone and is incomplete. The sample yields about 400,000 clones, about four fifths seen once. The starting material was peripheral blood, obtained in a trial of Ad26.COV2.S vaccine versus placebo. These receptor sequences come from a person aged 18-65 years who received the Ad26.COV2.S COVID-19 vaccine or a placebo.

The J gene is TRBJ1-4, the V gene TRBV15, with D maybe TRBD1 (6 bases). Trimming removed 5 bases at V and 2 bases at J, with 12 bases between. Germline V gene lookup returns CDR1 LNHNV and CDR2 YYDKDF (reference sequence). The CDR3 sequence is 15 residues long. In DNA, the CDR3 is TGTGCCACCAGCGTTACAGGGTTGACTAATGAAAAACTGTTTTTT. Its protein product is CATSVTGLTNEKLFF.

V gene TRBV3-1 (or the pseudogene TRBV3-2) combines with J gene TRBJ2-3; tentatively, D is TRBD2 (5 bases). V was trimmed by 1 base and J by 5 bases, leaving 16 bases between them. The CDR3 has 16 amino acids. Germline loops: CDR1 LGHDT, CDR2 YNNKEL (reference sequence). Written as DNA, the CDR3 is TGTGCCAGCAGCCAAGGGGGAAGACTATGGGTAGATACGCAGTATTTT. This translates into CASSQGGRLWVDTQYF.

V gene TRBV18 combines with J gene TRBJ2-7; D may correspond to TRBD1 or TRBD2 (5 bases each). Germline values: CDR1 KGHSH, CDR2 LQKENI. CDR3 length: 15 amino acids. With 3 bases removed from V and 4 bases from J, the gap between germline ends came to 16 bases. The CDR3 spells CASSPIMDGAYEQYF. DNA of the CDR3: TGTGCCAGCTCACCGATAATGGACGGGGCGTACGAGCAGTACTTC.

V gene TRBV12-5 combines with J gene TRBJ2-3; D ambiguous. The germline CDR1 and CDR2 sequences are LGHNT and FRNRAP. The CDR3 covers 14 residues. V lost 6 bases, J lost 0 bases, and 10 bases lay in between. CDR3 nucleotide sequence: TGTGCTAGTGGGTTCTTCCCTAGCACAGATACGCAGTATTTT. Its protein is CASGFFPSTDTQYF.

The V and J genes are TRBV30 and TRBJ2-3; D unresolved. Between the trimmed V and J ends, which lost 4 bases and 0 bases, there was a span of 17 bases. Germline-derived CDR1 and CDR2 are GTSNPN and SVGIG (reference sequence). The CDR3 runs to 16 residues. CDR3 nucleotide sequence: TGTGCCTGGACTCCGCCCGAGCTGGCTAGCACAGATACGCAGTATTTT. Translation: CAWTPPELASTDTQYF. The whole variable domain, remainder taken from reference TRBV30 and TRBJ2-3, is SQTIHQWPATLVQPVGSPLSLECTVEGTSNPNLYWYRQAAGRGLQLLFYSVGIGQISSEVPQNLSASRPQDRQFILSSKKLLLSDSGFYLCAWTPPELASTDTQYFGPGTRLTVL.

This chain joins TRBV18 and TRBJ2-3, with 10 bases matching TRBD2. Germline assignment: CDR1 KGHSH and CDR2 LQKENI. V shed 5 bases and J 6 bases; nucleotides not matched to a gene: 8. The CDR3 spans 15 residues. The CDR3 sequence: CASSLAGGGTDTQYF. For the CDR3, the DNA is TGTGCCAGCTCATTAGCGGGAGGAGGTACGGATACGCAGTATTTT.

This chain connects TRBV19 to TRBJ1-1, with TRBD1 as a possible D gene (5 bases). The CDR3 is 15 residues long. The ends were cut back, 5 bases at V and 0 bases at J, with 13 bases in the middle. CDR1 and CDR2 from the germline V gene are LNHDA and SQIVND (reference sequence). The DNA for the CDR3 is TGTGCCAGTAGTTTCTCGGGACTCTTGAACACTGAAGCTTTCTTT. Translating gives CASSFSGLLNTEAFF. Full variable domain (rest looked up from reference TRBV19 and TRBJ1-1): DGGITQSPKYLFRKEGQNVTLSCEQNLNHDAMYWYRQDPGQGLRLIYYSQIVNDFQKGDIAEGYSVSREKKESFPLTVTSAQKNPTAFYLCASSFSGLLNTEAFFGQGTRLTVV.

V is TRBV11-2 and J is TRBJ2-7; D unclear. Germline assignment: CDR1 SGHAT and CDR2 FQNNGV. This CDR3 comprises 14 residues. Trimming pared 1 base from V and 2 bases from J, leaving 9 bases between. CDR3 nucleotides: TGTGCCAGCAGCTTAGGAGCCGACGCCTACGAGCAGTACTTC. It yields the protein CASSLGADAYEQYF.

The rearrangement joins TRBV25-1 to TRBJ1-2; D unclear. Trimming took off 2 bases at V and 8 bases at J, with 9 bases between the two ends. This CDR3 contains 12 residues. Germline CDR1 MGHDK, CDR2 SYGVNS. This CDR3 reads CASSEDENGYTF. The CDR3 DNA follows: TGTGCCAGCAGTGAAGACGAGAACGGCTACACCTTC.

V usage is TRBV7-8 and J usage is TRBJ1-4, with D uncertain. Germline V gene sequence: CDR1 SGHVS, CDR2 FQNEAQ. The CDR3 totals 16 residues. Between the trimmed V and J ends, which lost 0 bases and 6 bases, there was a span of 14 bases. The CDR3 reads CASSLARSRSYEKLFF. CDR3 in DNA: TGTGCCAGCAGCTTAGCGCGGTCCAGATCATATGAAAAACTGTTTTTT.

The CDR3 loop reads CATSAGDEQFF. The CDR3 bases are TGTGCCACCAGTGCTGGGGATGAGCAGTTCTTC. The chain couples TRBV24-1 to TRBJ2-1, with D unresolved. Trimming stripped 5 bases from V and 8 bases from J, with 6 bases between. Germline CDR1 is KGHDR and CDR2 is SFDVKD. This CDR3 has 11 amino acids.

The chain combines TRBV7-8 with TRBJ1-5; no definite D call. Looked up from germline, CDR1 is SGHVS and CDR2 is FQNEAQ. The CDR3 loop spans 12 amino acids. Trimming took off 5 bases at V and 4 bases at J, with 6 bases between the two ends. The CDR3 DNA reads TGTGCCAGCAGCCCGCGGAATCAGCCCCAGCATTTT. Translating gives CASSPRNQPQHF.

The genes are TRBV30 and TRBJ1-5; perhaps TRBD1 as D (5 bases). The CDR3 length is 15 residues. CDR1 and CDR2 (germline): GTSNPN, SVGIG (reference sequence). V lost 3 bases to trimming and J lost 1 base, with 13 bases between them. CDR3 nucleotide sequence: TGTGCCTGGAGCGCTGACAGTTCAAGCAATCAGCCCCAGCATTTT. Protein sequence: CAWSADSSSNQPQHF.

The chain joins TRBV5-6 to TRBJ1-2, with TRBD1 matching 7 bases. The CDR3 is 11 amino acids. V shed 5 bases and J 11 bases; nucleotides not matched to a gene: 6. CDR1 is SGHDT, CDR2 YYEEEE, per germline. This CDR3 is CASRDRTEYTF. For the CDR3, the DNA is TGTGCCAGCAGGGACAGGACTGAATACACCTTC.

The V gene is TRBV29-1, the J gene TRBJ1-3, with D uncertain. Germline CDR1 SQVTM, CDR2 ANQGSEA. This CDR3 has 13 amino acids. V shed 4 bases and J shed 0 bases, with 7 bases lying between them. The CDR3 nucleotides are TGCAGCGTTGCGTGGGACTCTGGAAACACCATATATTTT. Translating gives CSVAWDSGNTIYF.

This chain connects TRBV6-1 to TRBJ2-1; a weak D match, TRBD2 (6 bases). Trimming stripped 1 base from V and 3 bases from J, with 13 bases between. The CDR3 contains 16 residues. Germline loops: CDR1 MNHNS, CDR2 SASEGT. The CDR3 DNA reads TGTGCCAGCAGTGAAGACGCAAGGGACTTCTACAATGAGCAGTTCTTC. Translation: CASSEDARDFYNEQFF.

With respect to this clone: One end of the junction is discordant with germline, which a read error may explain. The CDR3 loop is CASGLPVSHF. CDR3 DNA sequence: TGTGCCAGCGGATTGCCCGTCTCCCACTTC. This chain uses TRBV12-3 or TRBV12-4 with TRBJ2-7; no firm D call. This CDR3 is 10 amino acids long.

For the CDR3, the DNA is TGTGCCAGTAGTCCCTCCCATTCGGCAGATACGCAGTATTTT. It is translated as CASSPSHSADTQYF. The chain recombines TRBV19 with TRBJ2-3; D unclear. V was shortened by 5 bases and J by 4 bases, with 13 bases between the two germline ends. Germline V lookup: CDR1 LNHDA, CDR2 SQIVND (reference sequence). This CDR3 spans 14 amino acids.

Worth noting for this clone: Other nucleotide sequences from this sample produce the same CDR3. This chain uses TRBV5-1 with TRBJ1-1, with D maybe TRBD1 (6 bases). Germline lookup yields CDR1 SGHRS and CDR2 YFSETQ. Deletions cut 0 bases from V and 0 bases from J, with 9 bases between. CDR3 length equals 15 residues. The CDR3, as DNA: TGCGCCAGCAGCTTGGTTGGACAGATGAACACTGAAGCTTTCTTT. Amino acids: CASSLVGQMNTEAFF.

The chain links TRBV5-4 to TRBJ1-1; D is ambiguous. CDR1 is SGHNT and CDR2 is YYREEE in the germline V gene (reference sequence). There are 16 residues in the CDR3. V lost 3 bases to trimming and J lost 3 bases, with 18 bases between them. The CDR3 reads CASSSHERAQYTEAFF. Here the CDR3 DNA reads TGTGCCAGCAGCTCCCACGAGAGGGCGCAATACACTGAAGCTTTCTTT. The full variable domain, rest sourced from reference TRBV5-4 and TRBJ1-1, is ETGVTQSPTHLIKTRGQQVTLRCSSQSGHNTVSWYQQALGQGPQFIFQYYREEENGRGNFPPRFSGLQFPNYSSELNVNALELDDSALYLCASSSHERAQYTEAFFGQGTRLTVV.

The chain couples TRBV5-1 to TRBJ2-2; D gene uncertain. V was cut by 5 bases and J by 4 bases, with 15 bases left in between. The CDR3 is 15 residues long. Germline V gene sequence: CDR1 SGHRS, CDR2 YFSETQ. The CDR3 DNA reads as TGCGCCAGCAGAGTTCCCGGACCGAGCACCGGGGAGCTGTTTTTT. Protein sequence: CASRVPGPSTGELFF.

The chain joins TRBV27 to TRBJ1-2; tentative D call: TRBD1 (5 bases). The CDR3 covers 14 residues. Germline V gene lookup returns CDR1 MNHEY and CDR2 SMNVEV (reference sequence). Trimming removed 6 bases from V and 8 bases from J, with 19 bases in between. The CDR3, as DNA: TGTGCCAGCAGCCCAGGGCAGGGTTCGAGAGGCTACACCTTC. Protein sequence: CASSPGQGSRGYTF.

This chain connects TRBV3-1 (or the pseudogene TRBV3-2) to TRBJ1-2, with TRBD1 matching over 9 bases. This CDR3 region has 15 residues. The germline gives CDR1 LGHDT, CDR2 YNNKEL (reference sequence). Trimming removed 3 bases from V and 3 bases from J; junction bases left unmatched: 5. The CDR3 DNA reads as TGTGCCAGCAGCCAGGGGGGGACAGGGCACTATGGCTACACCTTC. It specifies CASSQGGTGHYGYTF.

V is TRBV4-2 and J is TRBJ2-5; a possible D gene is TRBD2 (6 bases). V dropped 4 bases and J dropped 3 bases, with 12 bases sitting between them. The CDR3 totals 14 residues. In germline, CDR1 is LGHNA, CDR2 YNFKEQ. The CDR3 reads CASSLSGAKETQYF. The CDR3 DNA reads TGTGCCAGCAGCCTATCGGGAGCCAAAGAGACCCAGTACTTC.

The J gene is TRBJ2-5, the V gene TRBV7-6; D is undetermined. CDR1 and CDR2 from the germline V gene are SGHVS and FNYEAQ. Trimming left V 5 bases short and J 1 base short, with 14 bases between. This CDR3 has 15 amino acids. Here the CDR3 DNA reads TGTGCCAGCAGCCCCACCAGTCTCTCCCAAGAGACCCAGTACTTC. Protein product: CASSPTSLSQETQYF.

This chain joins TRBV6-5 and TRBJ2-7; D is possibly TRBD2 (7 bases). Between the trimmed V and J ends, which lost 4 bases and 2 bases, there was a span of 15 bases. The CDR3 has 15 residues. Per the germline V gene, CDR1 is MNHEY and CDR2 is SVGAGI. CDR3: CASSWGAGETYEQYF. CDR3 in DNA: TGTGCCAGCAGTTGGGGGGCGGGAGAAACCTACGAGCAGTACTTC.

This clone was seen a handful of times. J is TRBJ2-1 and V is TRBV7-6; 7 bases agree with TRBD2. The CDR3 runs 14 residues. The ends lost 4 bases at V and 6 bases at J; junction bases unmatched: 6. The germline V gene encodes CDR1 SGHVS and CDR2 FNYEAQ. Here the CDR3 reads CASSSGTKINEQFF. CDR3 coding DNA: TGTGCCAGCAGCTCAGGGACTAAGATCAATGAGCAGTTCTTC.

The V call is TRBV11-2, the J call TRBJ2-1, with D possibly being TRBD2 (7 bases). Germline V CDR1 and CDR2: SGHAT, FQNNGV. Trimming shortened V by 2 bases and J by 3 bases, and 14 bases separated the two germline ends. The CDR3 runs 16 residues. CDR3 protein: CASSLLEGGFYNEQFF. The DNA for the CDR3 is TGTGCCAGCAGCTTATTGGAGGGGGGGTTCTACAATGAGCAGTTCTTC.

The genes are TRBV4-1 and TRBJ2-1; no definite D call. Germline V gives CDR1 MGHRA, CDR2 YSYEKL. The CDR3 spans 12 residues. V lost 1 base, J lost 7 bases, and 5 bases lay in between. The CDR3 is CASSQGVNEQFF. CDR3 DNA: TGCGCCAGCAGCCAAGGGGTAAATGAGCAGTTCTTC.

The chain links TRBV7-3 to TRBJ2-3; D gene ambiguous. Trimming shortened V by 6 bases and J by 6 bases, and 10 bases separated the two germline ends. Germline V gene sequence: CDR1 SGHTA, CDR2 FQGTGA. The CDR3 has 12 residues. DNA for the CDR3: TGTGCCAGCAGTTTCTCTGGGGATACGCAGTATTTT. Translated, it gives CASSFSGDTQYF.